Presented here are 11 T cell receptor beta chains from one specimen sequenced in a study of T cells in localized non-small cell lung cancer. TCRdb's table, derived via immunoSEQ multiplex PCR, lists solely in-frame clones and lacks some. The sample lists around 35,000 clones, roughly 90% occurring once. The material sequenced was peripheral blood mononuclear cells, taken before any cancer treatment. The receptors were sampled from a female donor aged 60 or older with stage II lung adenocarcinoma.

The table lists this clone with a few counts. The V and J genes are TRBV5-8 and TRBJ1-6; no clear D. V was shortened by 0 bases and J by 10 bases, with 14 bases between the two germline ends. The CDR3 has 15 residues. Per the germline V gene, CDR1 is SGHTS and CDR2 is YDEGEE. The CDR3 protein is CASSLALLGGSPLHF. The CDR3 bases are TGTGCCAGCAGCTTGGCCTTGCTCGGAGGGTCACCCCTCCACTTT.

The chain recombines TRBV6-6 with TRBJ1-2, with D possibly matching TRBD1 (6 bases). Trimming cost V 2 bases and J 6 bases, with 10 bases left between them. The germline V gene has CDR1 MNHNY and CDR2 SVGAGI (reference sequence). The CDR3 runs to 13 residues. The CDR3 DNA sequence: TGTGCCAGCAGTTACGGGGGCCATAATGGCTACACCTTC. This sequence encodes CASSYGGHNGYTF.

The chain carries TRBV27 and TRBJ2-5; 8 bases fit TRBD1. The trim removed 5 bases at V and 4 bases at J, leaving 6 bases unmatched. CDR3 length: 14 amino acids. Germline loops: CDR1 MNHEY, CDR2 SMNVEV (reference sequence). The CDR3 reads CASSLAGGAETQYF. The CDR3 nucleotides read TGTGCCAGCAGTCTTGCAGGGGGCGCAGAGACCCAGTACTTC.

The chain has TRBV5-8 and TRBJ2-7; no definite D call. The CDR3 has 14 residues. V was shortened by 3 bases and J by 4 bases, with 14 bases between the two germline ends. The germline V gene encodes CDR1 SGHTS and CDR2 YDEGEE. The chain's CDR3 is CASSSNPPFYEQYF. CDR3 DNA: TGTGCCAGCAGCTCCAACCCACCCTTTTACGAGCAGTACTTC.

The CDR3 nucleotides read TGCGCCAGCAGCTTGGATATCAATCAGCCCCAGCATTTT. Protein product: CASSLDINQPQHF. The chain recombines TRBV5-1 with TRBJ1-5; D gene ambiguous. The CDR3 runs 13 residues. V was shortened by 0 bases and J by 3 bases, with 4 bases between the two germline ends. Germline loops: CDR1 SGHRS, CDR2 YFSETQ. The full variable domain, completed using reference TRBV5-1 and TRBJ1-5, is KAGVTQTPRYLIKTRGQQVTLSCSPISGHRSVSWYQQTPGQGLQFLFEYFSETQRNKGNFPGRFSGRQFSNSRSEMNVSTLELGDSALYLCASSLDINQPQHFGDGTRLSIL.

The chain is built from TRBV30 and TRBJ1-4; D possibly corresponds to TRBD1 (5 bases). The CDR3 spans 15 residues. V dropped 0 bases and J dropped 8 bases, with 16 bases sitting between them. From germline, CDR1 is GTSNPN and CDR2 SVGIG (reference sequence). As DNA, the CDR3 is TGTGCCTGGAGTGTGAGGGGCCCGAGATACGAAAAACTGTTTTTT. Translating gives CAWSVRGPRYEKLFF.

The rearrangement joins TRBV4-3 to TRBJ1-5; no clear D gene. The germline V and J ends were trimmed by 0 bases and 0 bases, with 0 bases remaining between them. CDR1 LGHNA and CDR2 YSLEER come from the germline V gene. CDR3 length: 13 amino acids. CDR3 sequence: CASSQDSNQPQHF. The CDR3 region has the DNA TGCGCCAGCAGCCAAGATAGCAATCAGCCCCAGCATTTT.

The chain carries TRBV27 and TRBJ2-1, with D perhaps matching TRBD2 (6 bases). There are 17 residues in the CDR3. V was cut by 2 bases and J by 1 base, with 15 bases left in between. Germline V gene data show CDR1 as MNHEY and CDR2 as SMNVEV (reference sequence). The CDR3 region has the DNA TGTGCCAGCAGTTTAATTACTGACAGCGGGTCCTACAATGAGCAGTTCTTC. Amino acid sequence: CASSLITDSGSYNEQFF.

The rearrangement uses TRBV29-1 and TRBJ2-2, with unresolved D. The CDR3 totals 13 residues. Germline V CDR1 and CDR2: SQVTM, ANQGSEA. V lost 3 bases, J lost 1 base, and 6 bases lay in between. CDR3: CSVDRQNTGELFF. The CDR3 DNA reads as TGCAGCGTTGACAGACAGAACACCGGGGAGCTGTTTTTT.

This chain links TRBV10-3 with TRBJ2-3; possible D gene TRBD2, 6 bases. Germline CDR1 reads ENHRY; CDR2 reads SYGVKD. Trimming pared 7 bases from V and 1 base from J, leaving 12 bases between. The length of the CDR3 is 14 residues. The CDR3 reads CAINAGLRTDTQYF. CDR3 coding DNA: TGTGCCATCAACGCGGGACTCCGCACAGATACGCAGTATTTT.

V gene TRBV7-9 combines with J gene TRBJ1-5, with D tentatively TRBD1 (6 bases). CDR3 length: 16 residues. Germline V gene sequence: CDR1 SEHNR, CDR2 FQNEAQ (reference sequence). V lost 2 bases and J 0 bases, leaving 11 bases between the germline ends. This chain's CDR3 is CASSLWRQDSNQPQHF. Here the CDR3 DNA reads TGTGCCAGCAGCTTATGGCGACAGGATAGCAATCAGCCCCAGCATTTT.